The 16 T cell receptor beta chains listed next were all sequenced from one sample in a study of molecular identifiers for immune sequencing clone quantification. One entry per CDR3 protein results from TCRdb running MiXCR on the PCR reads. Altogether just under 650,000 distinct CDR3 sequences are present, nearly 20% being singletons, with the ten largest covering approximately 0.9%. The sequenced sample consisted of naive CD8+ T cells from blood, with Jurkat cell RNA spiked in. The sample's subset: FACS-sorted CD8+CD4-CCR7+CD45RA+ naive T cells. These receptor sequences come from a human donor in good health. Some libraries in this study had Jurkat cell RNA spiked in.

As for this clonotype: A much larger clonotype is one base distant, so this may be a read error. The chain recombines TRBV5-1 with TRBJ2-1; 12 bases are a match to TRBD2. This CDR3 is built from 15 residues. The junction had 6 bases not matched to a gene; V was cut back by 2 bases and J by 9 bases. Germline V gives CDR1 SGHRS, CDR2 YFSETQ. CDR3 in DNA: TGCGCCAGCAGCTTCCTAGCGGGAGGGAGTGGTGAGCAGTTCTTC. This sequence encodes CASSFLAGGSGEQFF. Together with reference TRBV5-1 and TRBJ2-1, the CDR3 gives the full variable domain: KAGVTQTPRYLIKTRGQQVTLSCSPISGHRSVSWYQQTPGQGLQFLFEYFSETQRNKGNFPGRFSGRQFSNSRSEMNVSTLELGDSALYLCASSFLAGGSGEQFFGPGTRLTVL.

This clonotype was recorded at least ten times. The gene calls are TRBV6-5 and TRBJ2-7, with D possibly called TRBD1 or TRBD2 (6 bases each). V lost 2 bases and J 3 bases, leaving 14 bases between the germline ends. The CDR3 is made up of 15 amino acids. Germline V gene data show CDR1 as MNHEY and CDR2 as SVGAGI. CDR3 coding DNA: TGTGCCAGCAGTTACGTAATACAGGGAGGCTACGAGCAGTACTTC. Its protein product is CASSYVIQGGYEQYF.

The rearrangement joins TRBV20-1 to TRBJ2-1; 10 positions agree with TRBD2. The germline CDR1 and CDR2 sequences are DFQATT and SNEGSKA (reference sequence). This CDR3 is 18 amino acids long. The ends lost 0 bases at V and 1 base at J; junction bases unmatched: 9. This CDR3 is CSARDRGLAGASYNEQFF. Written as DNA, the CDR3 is TGCAGTGCTAGAGATCGCGGGCTAGCGGGAGCGTCCTACAATGAGCAGTTCTTC.

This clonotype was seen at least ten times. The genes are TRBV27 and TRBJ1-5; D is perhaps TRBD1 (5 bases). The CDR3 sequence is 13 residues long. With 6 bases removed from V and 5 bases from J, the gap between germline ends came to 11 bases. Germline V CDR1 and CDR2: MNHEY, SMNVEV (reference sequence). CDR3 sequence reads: CASSVQGHQPQHF. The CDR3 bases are TGTGCCAGCAGCGTCCAGGGCCATCAGCCCCAGCATTTT.

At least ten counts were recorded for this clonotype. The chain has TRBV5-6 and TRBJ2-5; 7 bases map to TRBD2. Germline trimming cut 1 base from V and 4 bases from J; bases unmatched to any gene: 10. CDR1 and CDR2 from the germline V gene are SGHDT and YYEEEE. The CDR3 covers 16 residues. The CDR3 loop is CASSLLREGLGETQYF. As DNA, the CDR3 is TGTGCCAGCAGCTTGTTGAGGGAGGGCCTCGGAGAGACCCAGTACTTC.

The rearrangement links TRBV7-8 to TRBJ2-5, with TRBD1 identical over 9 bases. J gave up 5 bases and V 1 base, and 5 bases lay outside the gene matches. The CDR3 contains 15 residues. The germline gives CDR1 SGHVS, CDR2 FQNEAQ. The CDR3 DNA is TGTGCCAGCAGCTTAGTGGATGGGACAGGGGAGACCCAGTACTTC. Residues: CASSLVDGTGETQYF.

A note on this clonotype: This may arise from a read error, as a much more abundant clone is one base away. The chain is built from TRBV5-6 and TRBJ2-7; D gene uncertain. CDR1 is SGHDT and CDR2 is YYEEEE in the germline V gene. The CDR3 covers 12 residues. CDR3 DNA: TGTGCCAGCAGCTTTGTGGGTAACGAGCAGTGCTTC. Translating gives CASSFVGNEQCF. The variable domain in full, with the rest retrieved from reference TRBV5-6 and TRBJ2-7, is DAGVTQSPTHLIKTRGQQVTLRCSPKSGHDTVSWYQQALGQGPQFIFQYYEEEERQRGNFPDRFSGHQFPNYSSELNVNALLLGDSALYLCASSFVGNEQCFGPGTRLTVT.

The CDR3 loop is CAWSWASGSSYEQYF. The DNA for the CDR3 is TGTGCCTGGAGTTGGGCTAGCGGGAGTTCCTACGAGCAGTACTTC. This chain links TRBV30 with TRBJ2-7; 10 bases are a match to TRBD2. The J segment lost 1 base and the V segment lost 2 bases, leaving 5 bases of the junction unmatched. CDR3 size: 15 residues. CDR1 GTSNPN and CDR2 SVGIG come from the germline V gene (reference sequence).

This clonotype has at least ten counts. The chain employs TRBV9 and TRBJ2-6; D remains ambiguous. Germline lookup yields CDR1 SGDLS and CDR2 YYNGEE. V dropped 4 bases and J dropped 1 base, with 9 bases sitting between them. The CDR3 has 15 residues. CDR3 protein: CASSPGQSGANVLTF. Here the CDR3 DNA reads TGTGCCAGCAGCCCCGGGCAGTCTGGGGCCAACGTCCTGACTTTC.

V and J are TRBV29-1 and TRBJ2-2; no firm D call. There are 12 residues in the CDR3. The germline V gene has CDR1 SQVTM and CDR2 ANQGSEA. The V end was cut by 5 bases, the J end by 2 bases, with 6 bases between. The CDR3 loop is CSVRGNTGELFF. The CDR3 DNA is TGCAGCGTTCGCGGTAACACCGGGGAGCTGTTTTTT.

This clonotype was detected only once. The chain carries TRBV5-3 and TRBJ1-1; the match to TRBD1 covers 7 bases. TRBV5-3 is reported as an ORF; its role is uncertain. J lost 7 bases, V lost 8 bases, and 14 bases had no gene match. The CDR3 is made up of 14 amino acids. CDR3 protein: CASSATGDLNEAFF. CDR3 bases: TGTGCCAGCAGCGCTACAGGGGATCTCAATGAAGCTTTCTTT.

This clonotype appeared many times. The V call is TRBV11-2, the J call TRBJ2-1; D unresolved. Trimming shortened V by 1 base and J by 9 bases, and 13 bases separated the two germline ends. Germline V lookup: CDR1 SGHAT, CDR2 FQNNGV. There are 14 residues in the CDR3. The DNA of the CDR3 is TGTGCCAGCAGCTTAGGTTCCAGTAATGGTGAGCAGTTCTTC. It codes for CASSLGSSNGEQFF.

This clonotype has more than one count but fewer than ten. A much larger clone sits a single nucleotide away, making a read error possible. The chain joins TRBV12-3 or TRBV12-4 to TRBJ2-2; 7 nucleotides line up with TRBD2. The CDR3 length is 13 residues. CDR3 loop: CASGSGNTGGLFF. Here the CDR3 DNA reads TGTGCCAGCGGAAGCGGGAACACCGGGGGGCTGTTTTTT.

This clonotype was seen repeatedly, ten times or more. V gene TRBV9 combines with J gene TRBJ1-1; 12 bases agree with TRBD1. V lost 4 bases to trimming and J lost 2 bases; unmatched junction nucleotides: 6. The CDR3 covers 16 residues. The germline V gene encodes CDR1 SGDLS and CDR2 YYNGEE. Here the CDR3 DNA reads TGTGCCAGCAGCTTAGGGACAGGGGGCGGAAACACTGAAGCTTTCTTT. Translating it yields CASSLGTGGGNTEAFF.

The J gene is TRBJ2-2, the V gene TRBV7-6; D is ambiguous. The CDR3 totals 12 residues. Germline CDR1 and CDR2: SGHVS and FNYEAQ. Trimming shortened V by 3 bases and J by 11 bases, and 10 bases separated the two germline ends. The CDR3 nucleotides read TGTGCCAGCAGCTTGGCGACGGACGAGCTGTTTTTT. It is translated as CASSLATDELFF.

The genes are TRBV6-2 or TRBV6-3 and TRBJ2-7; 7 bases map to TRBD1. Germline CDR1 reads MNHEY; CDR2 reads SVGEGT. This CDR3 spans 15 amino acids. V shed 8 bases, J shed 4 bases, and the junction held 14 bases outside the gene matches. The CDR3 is CASVPTERGLYEQYF. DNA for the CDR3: TGTGCCAGCGTACCAACAGAAAGGGGGCTGTACGAGCAGTACTTC.